Listed below are T cell receptor beta chains from one sample, sequenced in a study of cytomegalovirus exposure and HLA in healthy donors. The repertoire was sequenced with immunoSEQ multiplex PCR; TCRdb's copy has only in-frame clones and lacks some. The sample lists approximately 190,000 clones; roughly four fifths were seen once. Sequencing was done on a sample of PBMCs. Every receptor here comes from a man in his forties in good health and CMV-seropositive. CDR3s include the opening cysteine and the closing phenylalanine or tryptophan. The order of the fields is D gene, V gene, J gene, clone size, CDR3 DNA, CDR3 protein. The D gene is left open where the match is weak. Size is stated for part of the rows, as once, few or many counts, or as a class when the clone is expanded.

D: TRBD1
V: TRBV19
J: TRBJ2-2
size: .
DNA: TGTGCCAGTAGTCCACGACAGGGGATCTTCGGCGGGGAGCTGTTTTTT
CDR3: CASSPRQGIFGGELFF

D: .
V: TRBV11-3
J: TRBJ1-1
size: .
DNA: TGTGCCAGCAGCTTAGGTGCAGGATGGAACACTGAAGCTTTCTTT
CDR3: CASSLGAGWNTEAFF

D: .
V: TRBV15
J: TRBJ2-7
size: .
DNA: TGTGCCACCAGCAGAGAGAGGGCTAGTTCCTACGAGCAGTACTTC
CDR3: CATSRERASSYEQYF

D: TRBD1
V: TRBV5-8
J: TRBJ1-5
size: .
DNA: TGTGCCAGCAGGGGGACAGGAGGGAATCAGCCCCAGCATTTT
CDR3: CASRGTGGNQPQHF

D: .
V: TRBV6-5
J: TRBJ1-1
size: .
DNA: TGTGCCAGCGGTAGGAACACTGAAGCTTTCTTT
CDR3: CASGRNTEAFF

D: .
V: TRBV4-2
J: TRBJ1-3
size: .
DNA: TGTGCCAGCAGCCTCAGGGCCACCATATATTTT
CDR3: CASSLRATIYF

D: .
V: TRBV9
J: TRBJ2-6
size: once
DNA: TGTGCCAGCAGCGCGCGACAGGTGGGGGACTCTGGGGCCAACGTCCTGACTTTC
CDR3: CASSARQVGDSGANVLTF

D: .
V: TRBV12-5
J: TRBJ1-3
size: .
DNA: TGTGCTAGTGGTTTGGTCCGTCTGCGGCCATCTGGAAACACCATATATTTT
CDR3: CASGLVRLRPSGNTIYF

D: TRBD1
V: TRBV5-6
J: TRBJ2-7
size: .
DNA: TGTGCCAGCAGCTGGGACAGGGGGCCCACCTACGAGCAGTACTTC
CDR3: CASSWDRGPTYEQYF

D: .
V: TRBV6-1
J: TRBJ2-6
size: .
DNA: TGTGCCAGCAGTGCTAGAACAGGCTCTGGGGCCAACGTCCTGACTTTC
CDR3: CASSARTGSGANVLTF

D: .
V: TRBV7-9
J: TRBJ1-2
size: .
DNA: TGTGCCAGCAGCTTTTTGGAGTTCTATGGCTACACCTTC
CDR3: CASSFLEFYGYTF

D: TRBD2
V: TRBV10-3
J: TRBJ2-3
size: .
DNA: TGTGCCATCATGAGCGGGAGCACTGCAGATACGCAGTATTTT
CDR3: CAIMSGSTADTQYF

D: .
V: TRBV6-6
J: TRBJ2-3
size: .
DNA: TGTGCCAGTACGGACTCCGGTTTCACAGATACGCAGTATTTT
CDR3: CASTDSGFTDTQYF

D: .
V: TRBV11-3
J: TRBJ2-7
size: .
DNA: TGTGCCAGCAGCTTTTCATCGGAAGGGGCCGAGCAGTACTTC
CDR3: CASSFSSEGAEQYF

D: TRBD1
V: TRBV18
J: TRBJ1-2
size: .
DNA: TGTGCCAGCTCACCAGCCGGGGGACAGGGAGACTATGGCTACACCTTC
CDR3: CASSPAGGQGDYGYTF

D: .
V: TRBV2
J: TRBJ1-2
size: few
DNA: TGTGCCAGCAGTAAGGACAGTGGCTATGGCTACACCTTC
CDR3: CASSKDSGYGYTF